This TCR beta chain was found in a study of OX40 agonist ivuxolimab in advanced cancers. CDR3 length: 18 amino acids. Germline CDR1 reads SNHLY; CDR2 reads FYNNEI. V gave up 0 bases and J gave up 0 bases, with 15 bases separating them. Libraries were prepared by immunoSEQ multiplex PCR; TCRdb keeps only in-frame clonotypes and omits some of them. This sample has some 96,000 clones, with 80% to 95% found just once. Here the sequenced sample was CD4+ or CD8+ T cells sorted from blood, taken in a trial of the OX40 agonist ivuxolimab. This clonotype originated in an adult with an advanced solid tumor such as melanoma, head and neck, liver or kidney cancer. This chain uses TRBV2 with TRBJ2-4; possibly TRBD2 for D (5 bases). The CDR3, as DNA: TGTGCCAGCAGTGAAGCCATCAGGACTTCTCTAGCCAAAAACATTCAGTACTTC. It translates to CASSEAIRTSLAKNIQYF.